This T cell receptor beta chain was found in a study of OX40 agonist ivuxolimab in advanced cancers. Whole-study context: Subjects had a mean age of approximately 60 years, with a range of 23 to 79; more than 70% were male. Two patients with cutaneous melanoma and one with hepatocellular carcinoma, three in total, showed partial responses.

Whole-study results and caveats: Patients with a partial response at 0.1-3.0 mg/kg had among the lowest clonal expansion.

Unmatched junction bases numbered 5, after V lost 3 bases and J lost 0 bases. Germline V gives CDR1 SEHNR, CDR2 FQNEAQ (reference sequence). This CDR3 spans 17 amino acids. Sequencing used immunoSEQ multiplex PCR; TCRdb keeps in-frame clones, though not all of them. The repertoire holds about 38,000 clones, 80% seen once, with more than 9% in the top ten. As to this clone: Its antigen remains unidentified.

This specimen was CD4+ or CD8+ T cells sorted from blood, taken in a trial of the OX40 agonist ivuxolimab. The source of this sequence is an adult with an advanced solid tumor such as melanoma, head and neck, liver or kidney cancer. The chain links TRBV7-9 to TRBJ2-3; 11 nucleotides line up with TRBD2. CDR3 loop: CASSFGLAGRSTDTQYF. The CDR3 coding sequence is TGTGCCAGCAGCTTCGGACTAGCGGGCCGTAGCACAGATACGCAGTATTTT.